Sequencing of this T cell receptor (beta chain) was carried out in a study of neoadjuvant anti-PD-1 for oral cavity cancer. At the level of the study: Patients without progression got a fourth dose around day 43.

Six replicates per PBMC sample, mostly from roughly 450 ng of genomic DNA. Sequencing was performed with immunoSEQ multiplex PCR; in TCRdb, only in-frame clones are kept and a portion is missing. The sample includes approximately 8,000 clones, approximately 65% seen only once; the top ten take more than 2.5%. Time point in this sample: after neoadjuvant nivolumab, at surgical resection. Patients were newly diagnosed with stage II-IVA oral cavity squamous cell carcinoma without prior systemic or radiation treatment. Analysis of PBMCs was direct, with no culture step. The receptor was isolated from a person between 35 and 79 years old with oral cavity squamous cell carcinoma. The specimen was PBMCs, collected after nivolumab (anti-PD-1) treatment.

Here the CDR3 DNA reads TGTGCCAGCAGCTCGCCCTACTTAGATATGAACACTGAAGCTTTCTTT. Its translation is CASSSPYLDMNTEAFF. V gene TRBV5-4 combines with J gene TRBJ1-1; D gene uncertain. V shed 3 bases and J shed 0 bases, with 15 bases lying between them. Germline CDR1 is SGHNT and CDR2 is YYREEE (reference sequence). The CDR3 is 16 amino acids. Drawing the rest from reference TRBV5-4 and TRBJ1-1, the complete variable domain is ETGVTQSPTHLIKTRGQQVTLRCSSQSGHNTVSWYQQALGQGPQFIFQYYREEENGRGNFPPRFSGLQFPNYSSELNVNALELDDSALYLCASSSPYLDMNTEAFFGQGTRLTVV.